A single sample is the source of the 16 T cell receptor beta chains below, sequenced in a study of blood T cell repertoires in COVID-19. Sequenced by immunoSEQ multiplex PCR; TCRdb stores in-frame clones only, minus some. The sample contains about 75,000 clones, roughly 90% of which appear only once. The sequenced sample consisted of peripheral blood. The receptors come from a human donor in a cohort sampled during active COVID-19.

The chain combines TRBV6-6 with TRBJ1-1; the match to TRBD1 covers 7 bases. The CDR3 is made up of 15 amino acids. Trimming cost V 6 bases and J 0 bases; bases outside gene matches: 7. Germline CDR1 is MNHNY and CDR2 is SVGAGI (reference sequence). The CDR3 spells CASRDRAMLNTEAFF. Written as DNA, the CDR3 is TGTGCCAGCAGAGACAGGGCGATGTTGAACACTGAAGCTTTCTTT.

This sequence joins TRBV5-5 and TRBJ2-6, with D possibly being TRBD2 (5 bases). There are 15 residues in the CDR3. The germline V gene encodes CDR1 SGHKS and CDR2 YYEKEE (reference sequence). V lost 0 bases and J lost 4, with 8 bases in between. The CDR3 spells CASSLGGHGANVLTF. In nucleotides, the CDR3 is TGTGCCAGCAGCTTGGGAGGGCACGGGGCCAACGTCCTGACTTTC.

Only one count was recorded for this clone. CDR3 DNA: TGTGCCAGCATGCAGGGGGCCCGTCCCGTGAACACTGAAGCTTTCTTT. The encoded protein is CASMQGARPVNTEAFF. The chain is built from TRBV27 and TRBJ1-1; 8 positions match TRBD1. V dropped 7 bases and J dropped 0; count of bases not matched to a gene: 10. The CDR3 consists of 16 residues. Germline-derived CDR1 and CDR2 are MNHEY and SMNVEV (reference sequence).

The V gene is TRBV5-6, the J gene TRBJ2-3; D uncertain. The CDR3 has 13 residues. Germline CDR1 and CDR2: SGHDT and YYEEEE. V shed 4 bases and J shed 1 base, with 7 bases lying between them. The CDR3 reads CASSVRGTDTQYF. Written as DNA, the CDR3 is TGTGCCAGCAGCGTAAGAGGCACAGATACGCAGTATTTT.

This chain connects TRBV18 to TRBJ2-7, with TRBD1 as a possible D gene (6 bases). Per germline, CDR1 KGHSH and CDR2 LQKENI. This CDR3 has 13 residues. Between the trimmed V and J ends, which lost 3 bases and 3 bases, there was a span of 9 bases. This chain's CDR3 is CASSPPGHYEQYF. CDR3 bases: TGTGCCAGCTCACCCCCGGGACACTACGAGCAGTACTTC.

The chain combines TRBV4-3 with TRBJ2-7, with D unresolved. The CDR3 is 12 residues long. Germline V gives CDR1 LGHNA, CDR2 YSLEER. V lost 1 base, J lost 7 bases, and 8 bases lay in between. Written as DNA, the CDR3 is TGCGCCAGCAGCCAAGGGGCTGGGGAGCAGTACTTC. Translating gives CASSQGAGEQYF.

The chain couples TRBV7-8 to TRBJ1-1; D remains ambiguous. The germline V gene encodes CDR1 SGHVS and CDR2 FQNEAQ. With 1 base removed from V and 1 base from J, the gap between germline ends came to 4 bases. This CDR3 spans 13 amino acids. CDR3 in DNA: TGTGCCAGCAGCTTAGGCAGGAACACTGAAGCTTTCTTT. Translation gives CASSLGRNTEAFF.

The genes are TRBV6-5 and TRBJ2-2; TRBD1 matches at 10 bases. The V gene end was trimmed by 4 bases and the J gene end by 5 bases; junction bases not matched to a gene: 4. The CDR3 runs 15 residues. Germline V gene data show CDR1 as MNHEY and CDR2 as SVGAGI. CDR3 DNA sequence: TGTGCCAGCAGTTTGGGACAGGGGACGACCGGGGAGCTGTTTTTT. Its protein product is CASSLGQGTTGELFF.

The V call is TRBV5-1, the J call TRBJ2-1; 15 positions match TRBD2. With 0 bases clipped from V and 5 bases from J, the junction kept 6 bases outside the gene matches. Germline V gene sequence: CDR1 SGHRS, CDR2 YFSETQ. The CDR3 covers 18 residues. The CDR3 DNA follows: TGCGCCAGCAGCTTGGATAGTAGGACTAGCGGGGGGGACAATGAGCAGTTCTTC. Translated, it gives CASSLDSRTSGGDNEQFF.

The V call is TRBV27, the J call TRBJ2-7; possible D gene TRBD2, 6 bases. The germline V gene has CDR1 MNHEY and CDR2 SMNVEV (reference sequence). This CDR3 has 15 amino acids. V lost 6 bases to trimming and J lost 0 bases, with 15 bases between them. Here the CDR3 reads CASSPTAGSSYEQYF. CDR3 nucleotide sequence: TGTGCCAGCAGCCCCACGGCGGGAAGCTCCTACGAGCAGTACTTC.

The chain has TRBV7-6 and TRBJ2-5; possibly TRBD2 for D (5 bases). The CDR3 extends over 18 amino acids. V was clipped by 1 base and J by 5 bases, with 23 bases between them. Germline lookup yields CDR1 SGHVS and CDR2 FNYEAQ. The CDR3 spells CASSLGTSLGPRGETQYF. DNA for the CDR3: TGTGCCAGCAGCTTAGGAACCTCGCTGGGCCCCCGCGGGGAGACCCAGTACTTC.

The rearrangement uses TRBV19 and TRBJ2-7; maybe TRBD1 (6 bases). In germline, CDR1 is LNHDA, CDR2 SQIVND (reference sequence). V lost 6 bases, J lost 0 bases, and 12 bases lay in between. The CDR3 runs 14 residues. CDR3 amino acids: CASRAGVHSYEQYF. In DNA, the CDR3 is TGTGCCAGTAGAGCAGGGGTTCACTCCTACGAGCAGTACTTC.

This chain links TRBV27 with TRBJ2-5; 9 positions match TRBD1. The end of the DNA fits TRBJ2-7 better, so the J call may be wrong. CDR1 is MNHEY and CDR2 is SMNVEV in the germline V gene (reference sequence). This CDR3 has 16 residues. DNA of the CDR3: TGTGCCAGCAGTTCTGAAACCGGGACAGGGCGACACGAGCAGTACTTC. It encodes CASSSETGTGRHEQYF.

This chain uses TRBV6-2 or TRBV6-3 with TRBJ1-5; 7 positions match TRBD1. Germline values: CDR1 MNHEY, CDR2 SVGEGT. V lost 6 bases and J lost 2; bases outside the gene matches: 7. This CDR3 has 15 residues. DNA for the CDR3: TGTGCCAGCAGCTCTTACAGGGGCCGCAATCAGCCCCAGCATTTT. It encodes CASSSYRGRNQPQHF.

The chain carries TRBV5-4 and TRBJ2-3, with D perhaps TRBD1 (6 bases). Germline lookup yields CDR1 SGHNT and CDR2 YYREEE (reference sequence). V lost 2 bases and J 9 bases, leaving 16 bases between the germline ends. CDR3 length equals 14 residues. As DNA, the CDR3 is TGTGCCAGCAGCTTACCCCCCGGTGGGGGCACGCAGTATTTT. This gives the protein CASSLPPGGGTQYF.

The chain employs TRBV27 and TRBJ2-7; 7 bases match TRBD1. J gave up 5 bases and V 4 bases, and 5 bases lay outside the gene matches. The V gene's germline CDR1 is MNHEY and CDR2 SMNVEV (reference sequence). This CDR3 is built from 13 residues. The CDR3 sequence is CASSSNRGNEQYF. Here the CDR3 DNA reads TGTGCCAGCAGTTCAAACAGGGGTAACGAGCAGTACTTC.